The rows below give T cell receptor beta chains drawn from one sample of a study of blood T cell repertoires in COVID-19. TCRdb keeps only in-frame clones here, not all; method: immunoSEQ multiplex PCR. The sample lists some 160,000 clones; around four fifths were seen once. Sequences were obtained from peripheral blood. These receptors came from a man between 65 and 85 years old who had recovered from COVID-19. Both conserved end residues are part of each CDR3. The D gene is left open where the match is weak. A row's size may be missing; if present it is once, few, many or a size class.

v_call: TRBV11-3
j_call: TRBJ1-1
clone_size: NA
d_call: NA
cdr3_aa: CASSQTRDTEAFF
cdr3_nt: TGTGCCAGCAGCCAAACCAGGGACACTGAAGCTTTCTTT

v_call: TRBV6-2/TRBV6-3
j_call: TRBJ2-3
clone_size: once
d_call: TRBD1
cdr3_aa: CASSPFGQGRTDTQYF
cdr3_nt: TGTGCCAGCAGCCCATTCGGACAGGGACGCACAGATACGCAGTATTTT

v_call: TRBV6-1
j_call: TRBJ2-3
clone_size: NA
d_call: TRBD2
cdr3_aa: CASSEVLAGATDTQYF
cdr3_nt: TGTGCCAGCAGTGAAGTGCTAGCGGGAGCCACAGATACGCAGTATTTT

v_call: TRBV6-4
j_call: TRBJ2-1
clone_size: NA
d_call: TRBD2
cdr3_aa: CASSETGTSYYNEQFF
cdr3_nt: TGTGCCAGCAGTGAGACCGGGACTAGCTACTACAATGAGCAGTTCTTC

v_call: TRBV5-5
j_call: TRBJ1-2
clone_size: NA
d_call: TRBD1
cdr3_aa: CASSQQGGDYGYTF
cdr3_nt: TGTGCCAGCAGTCAACAGGGGGGTGACTATGGCTACACCTTC

v_call: TRBV7-9
j_call: TRBJ2-7
clone_size: once
d_call: NA
cdr3_aa: CASSSRTERYEQYF
cdr3_nt: TGTGCCAGCAGCTCCCGGACAGAGAGGTACGAGCAGTACTTC

v_call: TRBV15
j_call: TRBJ2-4
clone_size: NA
d_call: NA
cdr3_aa: CATSPRKESWENIQYF
cdr3_nt: TGTGCCACCAGCCCCCGGAAAGAATCCTGGGAGAACATTCAGTACTTC

v_call: TRBV3-1/TRBV3-2
j_call: TRBJ1-6
clone_size: NA
d_call: TRBD1
cdr3_aa: CASRTQGAPNSPLHF
cdr3_nt: TGTGCCAGCAGAACACAGGGGGCGCCTAATTCACCCCTCCACTTT

v_call: TRBV7-9
j_call: TRBJ2-3
clone_size: NA
d_call: NA
cdr3_aa: CASSFSGTDTQYF
cdr3_nt: TGTGCCAGCAGCTTCAGCGGCACAGATACGCAGTATTTT

v_call: TRBV6-5
j_call: TRBJ2-5
clone_size: NA
d_call: TRBD1
cdr3_aa: CASSTTGLWYF
cdr3_nt: TGTGCCAGCAGTACGACAGGGCTCTGGTACTTC

v_call: TRBV7-2
j_call: TRBJ2-4
clone_size: NA
d_call: TRBD2
cdr3_aa: CASSGGILAGGLNIQYF
cdr3_nt: TGTGCCAGCAGCGGGGGGATATTAGCGGGAGGGTTGAACATTCAGTACTTC

v_call: TRBV19
j_call: TRBJ1-3
clone_size: NA
d_call: NA
cdr3_aa: CASKTVYSGNTIYF
cdr3_nt: TGTGCCAGTAAGACAGTCTACTCTGGAAACACCATATATTTT

v_call: TRBV5-1
j_call: TRBJ2-3
clone_size: NA
d_call: NA
cdr3_aa: CASSHLGSGTDTQYF
cdr3_nt: TGCGCCAGCAGCCACCTTGGTAGCGGAACAGATACGCAGTATTTT

v_call: TRBV10-3
j_call: TRBJ2-1
clone_size: NA
d_call: TRBD2
cdr3_aa: CAINRPGGMNNEQFF
cdr3_nt: TGTGCCATCAACCGACCGGGAGGGATGAACAATGAGCAGTTCTTC

v_call: TRBV11-3
j_call: TRBJ2-2
clone_size: NA
d_call: NA
cdr3_aa: CASSLGRDSGTGELFF
cdr3_nt: TGTGCCAGCAGCTTAGGCCGGGACTCTGGCACCGGGGAGCTGTTTTTT

v_call: TRBV5-4
j_call: TRBJ1-1
clone_size: NA
d_call: TRBD1
cdr3_aa: CASSLGGQGAITEAFF
cdr3_nt: TGTGCCAGCAGCTTGGGCGGACAGGGGGCGATCACTGAAGCTTTCTTT

v_call: TRBV5-1
j_call: TRBJ2-7
clone_size: once
d_call: TRBD1
cdr3_aa: CASSLAGFGQGSYEQYF
cdr3_nt: TGCGCCAGCAGCTTGGCCGGTTTTGGACAGGGGAGCTACGAGCAGTACTTC

v_call: TRBV29-1
j_call: TRBJ2-3
clone_size: once
d_call: TRBD2
cdr3_aa: CSVITSGITDTQYF
cdr3_nt: TGCAGCGTCATTACTAGCGGGATCACAGATACGCAGTATTTT

v_call: TRBV20-1
j_call: TRBJ1-5
clone_size: NA
d_call: NA
cdr3_aa: CSASRQGNQPQHF
cdr3_nt: TGCAGTGCTAGTAGACAGGGCAATCAGCCCCAGCATTTT

v_call: TRBV5-1
j_call: TRBJ2-1
clone_size: NA
d_call: TRBD2
cdr3_aa: CASSLSALAGGGEQFF
cdr3_nt: TGCGCCAGCAGCCTCTCGGCATTAGCGGGAGGGGGGGAGCAGTTCTTC

v_call: TRBV7-2
j_call: TRBJ2-1
clone_size: NA
d_call: TRBD1
cdr3_aa: CASSIRWGQYNEQFF
cdr3_nt: TGTGCCAGCAGCATACGATGGGGACAGTACAATGAGCAGTTCTTC

v_call: TRBV27
j_call: TRBJ2-7
clone_size: once
d_call: NA
cdr3_aa: CASSSTSTGEQYF
cdr3_nt: TGTGCCAGCAGTTCCACGTCGACGGGGGAGCAGTACTTC

v_call: TRBV7-9
j_call: TRBJ1-5
clone_size: NA
d_call: NA
cdr3_aa: CASSFDRNQPQHF
cdr3_nt: TGTGCCAGCAGCTTTGACAGGAATCAGCCCCAGCATTTT

v_call: TRBV6-5
j_call: TRBJ2-3
clone_size: NA
d_call: NA
cdr3_aa: CASRAGDTQYF
cdr3_nt: TGTGCCAGCAGGGCTGGAGATACGCAGTATTTT

v_call: TRBV5-6
j_call: TRBJ1-5
clone_size: once
d_call: NA
cdr3_aa: CASSLGHGNQPQHF
cdr3_nt: TGTGCCAGCAGCTTGGGACACGGAAATCAGCCCCAGCATTTT

v_call: TRBV13
j_call: TRBJ2-7
clone_size: NA
d_call: NA
cdr3_aa: CASSNQGQSYEQYF
cdr3_nt: TGTGCCAGCAGCAATCAAGGACAGAGCTACGAGCAGTACTTC

v_call: TRBV7-8
j_call: TRBJ2-2
clone_size: NA
d_call: NA
cdr3_aa: CASSPRGTGELFF
cdr3_nt: TGTGCCAGCAGCCCCAGGGGCACCGGGGAGCTGTTTTTT

v_call: TRBV6-5
j_call: TRBJ2-3
clone_size: few
d_call: TRBD2
cdr3_aa: CASSRTSPRRDTQYF
cdr3_nt: TGTGCCAGCAGTAGGACTAGCCCTCGGAGAGATACGCAGTATTTT

v_call: TRBV12-3/TRBV12-4
j_call: TRBJ2-5
clone_size: NA
d_call: TRBD1
cdr3_aa: CASRGTAQETQYF
cdr3_nt: TGTGCCAGCAGGGGGACAGCACAAGAGACCCAGTACTTC

v_call: TRBV7-9
j_call: TRBJ1-1
clone_size: NA
d_call: NA
cdr3_aa: CASSLDRGLTENTEAFF
cdr3_nt: TGTGCCAGCAGCTTAGATAGGGGTCTCACGGAGAACACTGAAGCTTTCTTT

v_call: TRBV10-3
j_call: TRBJ2-7
clone_size: NA
d_call: TRBD1
cdr3_aa: CAIGTVSSYEQYF
cdr3_nt: TGTGCCATCGGGACAGTCAGCTCCTACGAGCAGTACTTC

v_call: TRBV5-5
j_call: TRBJ1-2
clone_size: NA
d_call: NA
cdr3_aa: CASSSELANGYTF
cdr3_nt: TGTGCCAGCAGCTCCGAGCTTGCCAACGGCTACACCTTC

v_call: TRBV6-6
j_call: TRBJ1-1
clone_size: NA
d_call: NA
cdr3_aa: CASRRTVPFDTEAFF
cdr3_nt: TGTGCCAGCAGACGGACAGTTCCCTTCGACACTGAAGCTTTCTTT

v_call: TRBV28
j_call: TRBJ1-2
clone_size: once
d_call: TRBD1
cdr3_aa: CASSLGDMTGVPNYGYTF
cdr3_nt: TGTGCCAGCAGTTTAGGAGACATGACAGGGGTACCTAACTATGGCTACACCTTC

v_call: TRBV9
j_call: TRBJ2-2
clone_size: NA
d_call: TRBD2
cdr3_aa: CASSIRLAGVAGELFF
cdr3_nt: TGTGCCAGCAGCATCCGACTAGCGGGAGTGGCCGGGGAGCTGTTTTTT

v_call: TRBV7-2
j_call: TRBJ2-6
clone_size: NA
d_call: NA
cdr3_aa: CASSTGSGANVLTF
cdr3_nt: TGTGCCAGCAGCACAGGCTCTGGGGCCAACGTCCTGACTTTC

v_call: TRBV7-8
j_call: TRBJ2-1
clone_size: few
d_call: TRBD2
cdr3_aa: CASSFLSGIRYNEQFF
cdr3_nt: TGTGCCAGCAGCTTCCTTAGCGGGATTCGCTACAATGAGCAGTTCTTC

v_call: TRBV19
j_call: TRBJ2-2
clone_size: once
d_call: TRBD2
cdr3_aa: CASRGLAFGELFF
cdr3_nt: TGTGCCAGTCGGGGACTAGCATTCGGGGAGCTGTTTTTT

v_call: TRBV5-1
j_call: TRBJ2-7
clone_size: NA
d_call: NA
cdr3_aa: CASSLTPSEQYF
cdr3_nt: TGCGCCAGCAGCTTGACACCCTCGGAGCAGTACTTC

v_call: TRBV24-1
j_call: TRBJ2-7
clone_size: once
d_call: TRBD1
cdr3_aa: CATGTANYEQYF
cdr3_nt: TGTGCCACAGGGACAGCGAACTACGAGCAGTACTTC

v_call: TRBV5-4
j_call: TRBJ2-2
clone_size: NA
d_call: TRBD2
cdr3_aa: CASSPSSGSNTGELFF
cdr3_nt: TGTGCCAGCAGCCCGTCTAGCGGGAGCAACACCGGGGAGCTGTTTTTT

v_call: TRBV7-9
j_call: TRBJ2-5
clone_size: few
d_call: NA
cdr3_aa: CASSLIGGQETQYF
cdr3_nt: TGTGCCAGCAGCTTAATCGGCGGGCAAGAGACCCAGTACTTC

v_call: TRBV14
j_call: TRBJ2-1
clone_size: NA
d_call: NA
cdr3_aa: CASSQGRYNEQFF
cdr3_nt: TGTGCCAGCAGCCAGGGCCGCTACAATGAGCAGTTCTTC

v_call: TRBV5-1
j_call: TRBJ2-1
clone_size: NA
d_call: NA
cdr3_aa: CASSLARLRSYNEQFF
cdr3_nt: TGCGCCAGCAGCTTGGCCAGGCTTCGCTCCTACAATGAGCAGTTCTTC